This entry lists 19 T cell receptor beta chains sequenced from one sample in a study of early T cells in non-severe SARS-CoV-2 infection. TCRdb passed the 5' RACE reads through MiXCR, listing each CDR3 protein once. This table holds about 60,000 distinct CDR3 sequences, 8.9% found once. The sequenced material came from whole blood. The receptors shown here come from an adult who was a healthcare worker with PCR-confirmed SARS-CoV-2 infection or an uninfected control (not recorded which).

This clonotype showed up many times. The V call is TRBV29-1, the J call TRBJ2-7; D uncertain. The CDR3 has 11 amino acids. The germline V and J ends were trimmed by 4 bases and 9 bases, with 13 bases remaining between them. Germline CDR1 SQVTM, CDR2 ANQGSEA. In DNA form, the CDR3 reads TGCAGCGTTGGGGATACTACATCGCAGTACTTC. Protein sequence: CSVGDTTSQYF.

In its sample, this clonotype was seen a few times. V usage is TRBV29-1 and J usage is TRBJ2-1; D is perhaps TRBD1 (6 bases). V dropped 8 bases and J dropped 1 base, with 18 bases sitting between them. The V gene's germline CDR1 is SQVTM and CDR2 ANQGSEA. The CDR3 runs to 15 residues. The CDR3 DNA follows: TGCAGCCACAGCGGCTGGGGGCATTCCTACAATGAGCAGTTCTTC. It translates to CSHSGWGHSYNEQFF.

The chain uses TRBV29-1 and TRBJ1-2, with D unresolved. Germline V gene data show CDR1 as SQVTM and CDR2 as ANQGSEA. CDR3 length: 10 amino acids. V was clipped by 8 bases and J by 7 bases, with 11 bases between them. CDR3 nucleotide sequence: TGCAGCCGCGGGGAGACTGGCTACACCTTC. This gives the protein CSRGETGYTF.

This clonotype was seen ten or more times. The V and J genes are TRBV6-6 and TRBJ1-1, with D possibly being TRBD1 (6 bases). Trimming pared 6 bases from V and 0 bases from J, leaving 11 bases between. From germline, CDR1 is MNHNY and CDR2 SVGAGI (reference sequence). The CDR3 runs 14 residues. DNA of the CDR3: TGTGCCAGCAGCCCAGGGGTAATGAACACTGAAGCTTTCTTT. This encodes CASSPGVMNTEAFF.

This clonotype was found a few times. The J gene is TRBJ2-3, the V gene TRBV7-3; D remains ambiguous. The CDR3 covers 13 residues. The ends were cut back, 5 bases at V and 8 bases at J, with 14 bases in the middle. CDR1 is SGHTA, CDR2 FQGTGA, per germline. The CDR3 DNA follows: TGTGCCAGCAGCCTCGGCCCGCAGTCTACGCAGTATTTT. This sequence encodes CASSLGPQSTQYF.

This clonotype was seen a handful of times. The chain employs TRBV29-1 and TRBJ2-7; no reliable D call. Germline values: CDR1 SQVTM, CDR2 ANQGSEA. The V end was cut by 0 bases, the J end by 8 bases, with 8 bases between. The CDR3 is 11 residues long. CDR3 protein: CSVEDRLKQYF. The CDR3 DNA follows: TGCAGCGTTGAAGACCGTCTGAAGCAGTACTTC.

This clonotype has ten or more counts. The gene calls are TRBV29-1 and TRBJ2-7; D may be TRBD1 (7 bases). V was cut by 7 bases and J by 3 bases, with 19 bases left in between. This CDR3 has 14 residues. Germline assignment: CDR1 SQVTM and CDR2 ANQGSEA. The CDR3 loop is CSAITGDFDYEQYF. For the CDR3, the DNA is TGCAGCGCCATAACAGGGGACTTTGACTACGAGCAGTACTTC.

The chain has TRBV5-1 and TRBJ2-1; 10 nucleotides match TRBD2. CDR1 is SGHRS and CDR2 is YFSETQ in the germline V gene. This CDR3 contains 11 residues. V was pared by 6 bases and J by 14 bases, with 5 bases of the junction left unmatched. The CDR3 protein is CASTGTSEKFF. CDR3 DNA sequence: TGCGCCAGCACCGGGACTAGCGAGAAGTTCTTC.

V is TRBV7-9 and J is TRBJ2-6, with D perhaps being TRBD1 or TRBD2 (5 bases each). Trimming pared 10 bases from V and 0 bases from J, leaving 7 bases between. In germline, CDR1 is SEHNR, CDR2 FQNEAQ (reference sequence). The CDR3 totals 13 residues. The CDR3 coding sequence is TGTGCCAAGAGGGGCTCTGGGGCCAACGTCCTGACTTTC. Its translation: CAKRGSGANVLTF.

The sample holds many counts of this clonotype. The rearrangement uses TRBV28 and TRBJ1-5, with D possibly TRBD1 on 6 matching bases. The CDR3 sequence is 18 residues long. Deletions cut 7 bases from V and 4 bases from J, with 26 bases between. CDR1 and CDR2 (germline): MDHEN, SYDVKM. The CDR3 nucleotides are TGTGCCAGCACCCCGCGGGGGGGAATGGGGGCAGGAAATCAGCCCCAGCATTTT. It encodes CASTPRGGMGAGNQPQHF.

The gene calls are TRBV7-9 and TRBJ1-1, with D maybe TRBD1 (5 bases). Germline CDR1 SEHNR, CDR2 FQNEAQ (reference sequence). The CDR3 has 13 residues. V was shortened by 3 bases and J by 6 bases, with 11 bases between the two germline ends. CDR3 in amino acids: CASSFAGHSEAFF. The CDR3 DNA reads TGTGCCAGCAGCTTTGCAGGACACTCTGAAGCTTTCTTT.

The chain links TRBV20-1 to TRBJ2-4; 7 bases are shared with TRBD2. The germline gives CDR1 DFQATT, CDR2 SNEGSKA (reference sequence). This CDR3 has 13 amino acids. V dropped 1 base and J dropped 8; count of bases not matched to a gene: 5. The CDR3 protein is CSARVTGRDIQYF. The CDR3 bases are TGCAGTGCTAGAGTTACGGGGAGGGACATTCAGTACTTC.

Turning to this clonotype: One junction end does not reproduce the germline sequence, and a read error may be involved. The J gene is TRBJ2-1, the V gene TRBV19; 10 bases align to TRBD2. There are 15 residues in the CDR3. Germline lookup yields CDR1 LNHDA and CDR2 SQIVND (reference sequence). The CDR3: CASSITSGDYDEQFF. In DNA form, the CDR3 reads TGTGCCAGTAGTATTACTAGCGGGGACTACGATGAGCAGTTCTTC.

At least ten counts were recorded for this clonotype. This sequence joins TRBV28 and TRBJ2-7, with D unresolved. The ends were cut back, 1 base at V and 2 bases at J, with 12 bases in the middle. The CDR3 is made up of 15 amino acids. Germline V gives CDR1 MDHEN, CDR2 SYDVKM. DNA of the CDR3: TGTGCCAGCAGTTTATATCCCGCCAGTACCTACGAGCAGTACTTC. It specifies CASSLYPASTYEQYF.

V and J are TRBV3-2 and TRBJ2-3; the DNA was not compared with TRBD1, the D call given in the table. TRBV3-2 is flagged as a pseudogene. The CDR3 is 16 residues long. The CDR3 DNA is TGTGCCAGCAGCCAAGATCCAGGGCTTGGGACAGATACGCAGTATTTT. Protein: CASSQDPGLGTDTQYF.

In its sample, this clonotype was seen many times. The chain has TRBV20-1 and TRBJ2-3; tentative D call: TRBD2 (6 bases). Germline loops: CDR1 DFQATT, CDR2 SNEGSKA (reference sequence). The V and J ends lost 6 bases and 3 bases respectively, with 19 bases between them. The CDR3 contains 15 residues. CDR3 nucleotides: TGCAGTGCGCCCGGAGGGACCCCTATGACAGATACGCAGTATTTT. Translation gives CSAPGGTPMTDTQYF.

Ten or more counts support this clonotype. This rearrangement joins TRBV2 to TRBJ1-5, with D possibly matching TRBD1 (6 bases). V was pared by 3 bases and J by 2 bases, with 8 bases between. CDR1 is SNHLY, CDR2 FYNNEI, per germline. The CDR3 is made up of 14 amino acids. The CDR3 spells CASSDRGGNQPQHF. The CDR3, as DNA: TGTGCCAGCAGTGACAGGGGCGGCAATCAGCCCCAGCATTTT.

This clonotype was found many times. V usage is TRBV7-2 and J usage is TRBJ2-7; D possibly corresponds to TRBD2 (6 bases). Germline-derived CDR1 and CDR2 are SGHTA and FQGNSA. Trimming pared 5 bases from V and 3 bases from J, leaving 20 bases between. CDR3 length: 16 amino acids. The CDR3 bases are TGTGCCAGCAGCACCCGGGACTCTGGACGACGCTACGAGCAGTACTTC. This encodes CASSTRDSGRRYEQYF. Combining the CDR3 with reference TRBV7-2 and TRBJ2-7 gives the whole variable domain GAGVSQSPSNKVTEKGKDVELRCDPISGHTALYWYRQSLGQGLEFLIYFQGNSAPDKSGLPSDRFSAERTGGSVSTLTIQRTQQEDSAVYLCASSTRDSGRRYEQYFGPGTRLTVT.

This clonotype was detected only a few times. The chain combines TRBV14 with TRBJ1-3; 7 bases are shared with TRBD1. The V gene end was trimmed by 4 bases and the J gene end by 3 bases; junction bases not matched to a gene: 6. Per germline, CDR1 SGHDN and CDR2 FVKESK. The CDR3 spans 15 residues. The chain's CDR3 is CASSPTGTFGNTIYF. The CDR3 region has the DNA TGTGCCAGCAGCCCGACAGGGACTTTTGGAAACACCATATATTTT.